This entry describes one T cell receptor (beta chain). The antigen remains undetermined. Unmatched junction bases numbered 7, after V lost 5 bases and J lost 2 bases. Germline V CDR1 and CDR2: GTSNPN, SVGIG (reference sequence). The CDR3 totals 14 residues. These data come from a study of cytomegalovirus exposure and HLA in healthy donors. Turning to the study itself: A later analysis reported the 100 to 150 validation repertoires used the same platform as the approximately 650 first-cohort repertoires. Overall study results and limits: Subsequent analysis revealed that first-cohort TCR clusters tended to co-occur in the 130 or so validation repertoires.

The donors were in the approximately 120-subject validation cohort; that cohort was separate from the approximately 700-subject first cohort. The protocol was immunoSEQ multiplex PCR, while the TCRdb copy is restricted to in-frame clones and leaves out a portion. The sample has about 160,000 clones; around 96% are singletons. This rearrangement joins TRBV30 to TRBJ2-7; TRBD1 aligns across 9 bases. The sequenced sample consisted of PBMCs. This TCR derives from a woman aged 18-29 years in good health and CMV-seronegative. This CDR3 reads CAWAGQGRAYEQYF. The CDR3 coding sequence is TGTGCCTGGGCCGGACAGGGGAGGGCCTACGAGCAGTACTTC.